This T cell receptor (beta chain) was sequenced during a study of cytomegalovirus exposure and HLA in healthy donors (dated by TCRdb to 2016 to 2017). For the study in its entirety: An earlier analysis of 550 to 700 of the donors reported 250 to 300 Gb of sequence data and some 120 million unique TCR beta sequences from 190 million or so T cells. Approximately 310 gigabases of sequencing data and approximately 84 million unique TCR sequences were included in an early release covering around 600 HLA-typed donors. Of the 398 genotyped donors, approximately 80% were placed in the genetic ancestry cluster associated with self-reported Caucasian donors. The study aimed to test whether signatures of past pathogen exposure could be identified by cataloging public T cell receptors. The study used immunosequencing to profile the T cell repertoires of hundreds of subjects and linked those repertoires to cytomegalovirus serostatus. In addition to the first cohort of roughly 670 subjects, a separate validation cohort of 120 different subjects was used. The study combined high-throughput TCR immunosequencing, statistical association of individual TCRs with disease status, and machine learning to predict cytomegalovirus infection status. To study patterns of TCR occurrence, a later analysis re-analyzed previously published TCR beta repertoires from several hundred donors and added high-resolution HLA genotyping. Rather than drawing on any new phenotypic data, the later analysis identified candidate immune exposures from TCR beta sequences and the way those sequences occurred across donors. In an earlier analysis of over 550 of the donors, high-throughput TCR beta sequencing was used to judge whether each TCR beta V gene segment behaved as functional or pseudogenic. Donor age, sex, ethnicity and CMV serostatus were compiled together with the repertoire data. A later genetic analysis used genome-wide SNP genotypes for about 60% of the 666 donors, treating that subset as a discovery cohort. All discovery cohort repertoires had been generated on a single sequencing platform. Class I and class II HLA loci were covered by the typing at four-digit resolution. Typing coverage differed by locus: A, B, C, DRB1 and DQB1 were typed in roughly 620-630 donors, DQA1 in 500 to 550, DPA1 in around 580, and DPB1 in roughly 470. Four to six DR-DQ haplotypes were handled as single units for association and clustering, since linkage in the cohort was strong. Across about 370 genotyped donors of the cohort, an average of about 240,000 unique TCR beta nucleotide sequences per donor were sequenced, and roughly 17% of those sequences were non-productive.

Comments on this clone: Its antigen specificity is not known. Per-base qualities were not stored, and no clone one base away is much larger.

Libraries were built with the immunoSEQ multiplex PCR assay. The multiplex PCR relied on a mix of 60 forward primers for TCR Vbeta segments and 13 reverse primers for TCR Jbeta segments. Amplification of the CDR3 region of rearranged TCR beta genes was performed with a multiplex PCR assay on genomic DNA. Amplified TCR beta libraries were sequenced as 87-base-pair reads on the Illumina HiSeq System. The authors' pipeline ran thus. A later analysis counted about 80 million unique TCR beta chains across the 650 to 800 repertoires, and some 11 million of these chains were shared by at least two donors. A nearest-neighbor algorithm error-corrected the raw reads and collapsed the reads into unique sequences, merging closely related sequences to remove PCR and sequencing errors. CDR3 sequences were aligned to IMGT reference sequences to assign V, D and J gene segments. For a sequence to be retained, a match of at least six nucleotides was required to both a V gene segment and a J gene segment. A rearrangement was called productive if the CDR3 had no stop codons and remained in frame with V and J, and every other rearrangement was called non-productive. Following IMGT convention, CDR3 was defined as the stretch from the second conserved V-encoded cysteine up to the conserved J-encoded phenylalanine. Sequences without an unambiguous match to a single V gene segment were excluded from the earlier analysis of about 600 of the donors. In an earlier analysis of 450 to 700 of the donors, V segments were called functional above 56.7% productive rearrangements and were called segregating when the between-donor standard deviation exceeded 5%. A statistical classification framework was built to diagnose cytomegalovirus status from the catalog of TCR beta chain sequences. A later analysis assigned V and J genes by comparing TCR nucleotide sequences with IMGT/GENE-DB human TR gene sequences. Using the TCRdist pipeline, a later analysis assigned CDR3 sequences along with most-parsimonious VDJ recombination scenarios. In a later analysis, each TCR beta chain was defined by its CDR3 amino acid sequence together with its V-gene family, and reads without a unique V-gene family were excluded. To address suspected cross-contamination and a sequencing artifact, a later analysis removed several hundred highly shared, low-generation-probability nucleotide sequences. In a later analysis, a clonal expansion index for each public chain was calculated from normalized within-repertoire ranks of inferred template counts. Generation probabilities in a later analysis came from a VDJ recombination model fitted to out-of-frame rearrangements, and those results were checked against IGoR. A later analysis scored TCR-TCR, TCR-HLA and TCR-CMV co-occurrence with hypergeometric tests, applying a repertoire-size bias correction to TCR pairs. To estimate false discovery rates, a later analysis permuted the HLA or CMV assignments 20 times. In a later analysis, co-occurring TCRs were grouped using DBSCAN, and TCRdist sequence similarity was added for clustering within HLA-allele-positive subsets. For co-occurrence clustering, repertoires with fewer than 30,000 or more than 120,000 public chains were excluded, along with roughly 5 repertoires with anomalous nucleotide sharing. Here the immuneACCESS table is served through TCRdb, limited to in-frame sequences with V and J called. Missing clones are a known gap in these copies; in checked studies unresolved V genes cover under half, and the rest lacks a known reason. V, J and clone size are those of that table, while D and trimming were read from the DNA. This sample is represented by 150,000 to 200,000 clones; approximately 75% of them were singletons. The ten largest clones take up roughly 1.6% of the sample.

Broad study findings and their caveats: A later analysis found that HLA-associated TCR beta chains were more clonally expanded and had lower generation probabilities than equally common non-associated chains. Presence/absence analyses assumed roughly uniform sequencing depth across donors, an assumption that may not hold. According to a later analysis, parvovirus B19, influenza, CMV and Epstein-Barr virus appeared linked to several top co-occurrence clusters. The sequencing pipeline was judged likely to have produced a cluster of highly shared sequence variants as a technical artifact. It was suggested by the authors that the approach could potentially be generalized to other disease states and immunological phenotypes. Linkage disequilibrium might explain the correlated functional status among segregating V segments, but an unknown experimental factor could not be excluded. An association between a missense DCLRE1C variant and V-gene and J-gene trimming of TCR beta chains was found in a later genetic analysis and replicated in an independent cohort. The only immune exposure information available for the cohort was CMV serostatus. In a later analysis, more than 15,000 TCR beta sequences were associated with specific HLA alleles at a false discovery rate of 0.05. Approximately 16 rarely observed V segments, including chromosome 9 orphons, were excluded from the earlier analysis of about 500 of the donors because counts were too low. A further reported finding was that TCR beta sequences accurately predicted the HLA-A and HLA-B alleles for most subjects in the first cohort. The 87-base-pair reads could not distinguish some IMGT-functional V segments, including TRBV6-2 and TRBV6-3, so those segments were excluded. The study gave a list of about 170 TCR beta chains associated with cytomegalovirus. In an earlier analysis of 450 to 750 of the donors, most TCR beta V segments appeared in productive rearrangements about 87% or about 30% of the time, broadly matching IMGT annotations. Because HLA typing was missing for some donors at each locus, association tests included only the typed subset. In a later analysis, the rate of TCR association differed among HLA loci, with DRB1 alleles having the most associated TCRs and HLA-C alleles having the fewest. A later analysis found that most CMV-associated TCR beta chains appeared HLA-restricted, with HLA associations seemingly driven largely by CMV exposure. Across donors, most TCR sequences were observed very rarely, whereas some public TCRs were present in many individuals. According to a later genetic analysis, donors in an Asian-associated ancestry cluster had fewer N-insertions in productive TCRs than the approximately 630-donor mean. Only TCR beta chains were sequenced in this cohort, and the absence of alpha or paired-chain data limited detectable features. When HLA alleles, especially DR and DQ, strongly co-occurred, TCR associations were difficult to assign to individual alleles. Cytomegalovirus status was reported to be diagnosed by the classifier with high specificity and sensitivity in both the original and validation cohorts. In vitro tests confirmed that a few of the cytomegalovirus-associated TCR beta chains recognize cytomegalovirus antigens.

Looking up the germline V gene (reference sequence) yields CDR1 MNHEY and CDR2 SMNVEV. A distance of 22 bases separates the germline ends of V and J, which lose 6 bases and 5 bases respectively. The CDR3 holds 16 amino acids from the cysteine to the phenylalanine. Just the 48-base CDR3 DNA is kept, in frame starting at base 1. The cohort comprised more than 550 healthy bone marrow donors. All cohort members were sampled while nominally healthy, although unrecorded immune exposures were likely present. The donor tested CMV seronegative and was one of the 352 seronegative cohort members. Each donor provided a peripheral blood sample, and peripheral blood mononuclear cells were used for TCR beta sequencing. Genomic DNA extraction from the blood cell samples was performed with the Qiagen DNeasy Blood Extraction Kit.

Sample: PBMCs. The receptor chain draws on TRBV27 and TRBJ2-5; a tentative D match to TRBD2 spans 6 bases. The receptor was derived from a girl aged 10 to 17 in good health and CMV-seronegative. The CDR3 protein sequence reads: CASRGGKPSPVETQYF. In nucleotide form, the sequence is TGTGCCAGCAGGGGGGGAAAGCCTAGCCCCGTGGAGACCCAGTACTTC.